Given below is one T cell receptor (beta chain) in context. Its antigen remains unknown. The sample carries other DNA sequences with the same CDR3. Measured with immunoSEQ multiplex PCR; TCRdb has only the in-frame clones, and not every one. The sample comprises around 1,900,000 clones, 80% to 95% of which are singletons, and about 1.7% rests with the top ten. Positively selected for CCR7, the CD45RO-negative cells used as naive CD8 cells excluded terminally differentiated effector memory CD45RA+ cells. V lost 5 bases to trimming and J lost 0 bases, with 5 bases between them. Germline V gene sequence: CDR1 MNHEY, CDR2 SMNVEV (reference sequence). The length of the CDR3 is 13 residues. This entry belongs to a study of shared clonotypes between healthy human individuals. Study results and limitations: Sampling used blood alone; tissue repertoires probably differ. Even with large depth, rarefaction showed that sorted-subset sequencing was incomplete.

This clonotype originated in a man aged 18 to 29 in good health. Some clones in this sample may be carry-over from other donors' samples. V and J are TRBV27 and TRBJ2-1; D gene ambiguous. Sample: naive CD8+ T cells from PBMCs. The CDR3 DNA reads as TGTGCCAGCAGTGATAGCTCCTACAATGAGCAGTTCTTC. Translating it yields CASSDSSYNEQFF.